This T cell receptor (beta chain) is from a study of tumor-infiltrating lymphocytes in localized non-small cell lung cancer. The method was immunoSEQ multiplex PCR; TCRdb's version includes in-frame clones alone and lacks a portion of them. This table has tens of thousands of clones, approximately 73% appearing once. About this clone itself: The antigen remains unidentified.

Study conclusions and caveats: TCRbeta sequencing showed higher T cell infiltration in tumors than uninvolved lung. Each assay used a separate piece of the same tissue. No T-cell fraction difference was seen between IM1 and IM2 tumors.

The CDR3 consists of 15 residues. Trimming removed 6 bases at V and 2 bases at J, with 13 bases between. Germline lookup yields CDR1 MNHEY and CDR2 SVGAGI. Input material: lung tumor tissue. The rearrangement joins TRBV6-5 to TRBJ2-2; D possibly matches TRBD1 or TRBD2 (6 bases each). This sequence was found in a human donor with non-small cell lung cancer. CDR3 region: CASSKGGGNTGELFF. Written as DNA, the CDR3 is TGTGCCAGCAGCAAGGGGGGCGGAAACACCGGGGAGCTGTTTTTT.